The 29 T cell receptor beta chains below all came from one sample that was sequenced in a study of cytomegalovirus exposure and HLA in healthy donors (dated by TCRdb to 2016 to 2017). The library was prepared using the immunoSEQ multiplex PCR assay. TCRdb retrieved this table from immuneACCESS and kept in-frame rearrangements only. Not all clones are present; in checked studies, unresolved V genes account for under half, and no reason is known for the remainder. The sample table records about 190,000 clones; about 80% of these occur just once. Approximately 3% of the sample lies in the top ten. Specimen: PBMCs. The receptor set was obtained from a woman between 18 and 29 years old in good health and CMV-seropositive.

This clone was seen just once. The chain uses TRBV7-9 and TRBJ1-2; 9 bases match TRBD1. The V gene end was trimmed by 1 base and the J gene end by 5 bases; junction bases not matched to a gene: 11. CDR3 size: 17 residues. Germline loops: CDR1 SEHNR, CDR2 FQNEAQ (reference sequence). In DNA form, the CDR3 reads TGTGCCAGCAGCTTAGTGGTTGGGACAGGGACATTTTATGGCTACACCTTC. Translation gives CASSLVVGTGTFYGYTF.

This chain uses TRBV5-1 with TRBJ2-6; D is undetermined. Trimming left V 4 bases short and J 0 bases short, with 11 bases between. The CDR3 runs 16 residues. The germline CDR1 and CDR2 sequences are SGHRS and YFSETQ. The CDR3 loop is CASSLTSVSGANVLTF. The DNA of the CDR3 is TGCGCCAGCAGCCTGACTTCGGTCTCTGGGGCCAACGTCCTGACTTTC.

J is TRBJ2-7 and V is TRBV10-2; TRBD2 aligns across 13 bases. Germline V gene lookup returns CDR1 WSHSY and CDR2 SAAADI. There are 14 residues in the CDR3. The trim removed 8 bases at V and 2 bases at J, leaving 3 bases unmatched. CDR3 sequence (DNA): TGCGCCAGCCGACTAGCGGGGGGAACCTACGAGCAGTACTTC. Protein sequence: CASRLAGGTYEQYF.

This clone turned up a few times. V usage is TRBV6-1 and J usage is TRBJ2-7; TRBD2 might be the D (6 bases). The V and J ends lost 3 bases and 7 bases respectively, with 13 bases between them. The CDR3 runs to 13 residues. Looked up from germline, CDR1 is MNHNS and CDR2 is SASEGT. The CDR3 DNA is TGTGCCAGCAGTGAGCGGGATTATAGGGAGCAGTACTTC. Protein: CASSERDYREQYF.

V and J are TRBV19 and TRBJ1-2; D perhaps matches TRBD1 (6 bases). CDR1 LNHDA and CDR2 SQIVND come from the germline V gene (reference sequence). Between the trimmed V and J ends, which lost 5 bases and 4 bases, there was a span of 11 bases. This CDR3 has 13 residues. CDR3 loop: CASSPTGFYGYTF. The CDR3 region has the DNA TGTGCCAGTAGTCCAACAGGGTTCTATGGCTACACCTTC.

V and J are TRBV13 and TRBJ2-1; D is undetermined. Germline assignment: CDR1 PRHDT and CDR2 FYEKMQ (reference sequence). The CDR3 is 17 residues long. V was cut by 2 bases and J by 10 bases, with 24 bases left in between. CDR3 region: CASSLSSQNLIIPEQFF. CDR3 sequence (DNA): TGTGCCAGCAGCTTATCGTCCCAGAACCTGATAATTCCCGAGCAGTTCTTC.

The chain recombines TRBV19 with TRBJ1-5; D gene uncertain. CDR1 is LNHDA, CDR2 SQIVND, per germline (reference sequence). CDR3 length equals 14 residues. V was trimmed by 5 bases and J by 13 bases, leaving 21 bases between them. The CDR3 DNA is TGTGCCAGTAGTGCTGTCCCTGGAGGGTTTCAGCAGCATTTT. It translates to CASSAVPGGFQQHF.

V usage is TRBV2 and J usage is TRBJ1-1, with TRBD1 identical over 10 bases. Germline values: CDR1 SNHLY, CDR2 FYNNEI. The CDR3 extends over 13 amino acids. V shed 9 bases and J 4 bases; nucleotides not matched to a gene: 5. The CDR3 region is CASDRGRGTEAFF. CDR3 nucleotides: TGTGCCAGTGACAGGGGGCGGGGCACTGAAGCTTTCTTT.

V is TRBV27 and J is TRBJ2-1; 11 positions agree with TRBD2. The CDR3 has 15 amino acids. Germline V gives CDR1 MNHEY, CDR2 SMNVEV (reference sequence). With V trimmed by 6 bases and J by 6 bases, 7 bases remained unmatched. CDR3 in amino acids: CASSIVAGGFNEQFF. CDR3 DNA sequence: TGTGCCAGCAGCATTGTAGCGGGGGGGTTCAATGAGCAGTTCTTC.

The gene calls are TRBV5-1 and TRBJ1-1; possibly TRBD1 for D (5 bases). Between the trimmed V and J ends, which lost 1 base and 1 base, there was a span of 11 bases. The CDR3 runs 15 residues. Germline assignment: CDR1 SGHRS and CDR2 YFSETQ. The CDR3 sequence is CASSLIQGTNTEAFF. The CDR3 region has the DNA TGCGCCAGCAGCTTGATTCAGGGTACGAACACTGAAGCTTTCTTT. The full variable domain, its missing parts supplied by reference TRBV5-1 and TRBJ1-1, is KAGVTQTPRYLIKTRGQQVTLSCSPISGHRSVSWYQQTPGQGLQFLFEYFSETQRNKGNFPGRFSGRQFSNSRSEMNVSTLELGDSALYLCASSLIQGTNTEAFFGQGTRLTVV.

The chain employs TRBV7-8 and TRBJ2-7; perhaps TRBD1 as D (6 bases). Germline-derived CDR1 and CDR2 are SGHVS and FQNEAQ. Trimming stripped 1 base from V and 3 bases from J, with 16 bases between. CDR3 length: 16 residues. The CDR3 region has the DNA TGTGCCAGCAGCTTAGTGTGGACAGACAATAACTACGAGCAGTACTTC. It codes for CASSLVWTDNNYEQYF. Full variable domain (missing parts from reference TRBV7-8 and TRBJ2-7): GAGVSQSPRYKVAKRGQDVALRCDPISGHVSLFWYQQALGQGPEFLTYFQNEAQLDKSGLPSDRFFAERPEGSVSTLKIQRTQQEDSAVYLCASSLVWTDNNYEQYFGPGTRLTVT.

This chain links TRBV5-1 with TRBJ2-1; maybe TRBD2 (6 bases). Germline values: CDR1 SGHRS, CDR2 YFSETQ. The CDR3 spans 15 residues. V lost 0 bases and J 1 base, leaving 8 bases between the germline ends. CDR3 nucleotide sequence: TGCGCCAGCAGCTTGGATAGCGGTTCCTACAATGAGCAGTTCTTC. It encodes CASSLDSGSYNEQFF.

The chain has TRBV5-1 and TRBJ2-2; the D gene is possibly TRBD2 (5 bases). CDR1 and CDR2 (germline): SGHRS, YFSETQ. The length of the CDR3 is 12 residues. Trimming removed 4 bases from V and 7 bases from J, with 8 bases in between. The CDR3 region has the DNA TGCGCCAGCAGCGGAGCGGACGGGGAGCTGTTTTTT. It encodes CASSGADGELFF.

The rearrangement links TRBV7-9 to TRBJ2-1; perhaps TRBD1 as D (6 bases). Germline V gene lookup returns CDR1 SEHNR and CDR2 FQNEAQ (reference sequence). The CDR3 contains 11 residues. Trimming took off 7 bases at V and 6 bases at J, with 7 bases between the two ends. CDR3: CASTQGNEQFF. The CDR3 coding sequence is TGTGCCAGCACACAGGGCAATGAGCAGTTCTTC.

CDR3 region: CASSLTPGLAYEQYF. DNA of the CDR3: TGTGCCAGCAGCCTGACACCGGGACTAGCTTACGAGCAGTACTTC. This rearrangement joins TRBV7-3 to TRBJ2-7; 9 nucleotides align to TRBD2. In germline, CDR1 is SGHTA, CDR2 FQGTGA. CDR3 length: 15 amino acids. V was clipped by 5 bases and J by 4 bases; unmatched bases: 9.

The rearrangement joins TRBV7-2 to TRBJ1-5; 11 bases are a match to TRBD1. Unmatched junction bases numbered 6, after V lost 4 bases and J lost 1 base. CDR3 length equals 17 residues. Germline V gene data show CDR1 as SGHTA and CDR2 as FQGNSA. The CDR3 reads CASSSGQGDQSNQPQHF. For the CDR3, the DNA is TGTGCCAGCAGCTCGGGACAGGGGGACCAAAGCAATCAGCCCCAGCATTTT.

The rearrangement links TRBV15 to TRBJ2-1, with D maybe TRBD1 (5 bases). Germline lookup yields CDR1 LNHNV and CDR2 YYDKDF (reference sequence). The ends were cut back, 0 bases at V and 8 bases at J, with 11 bases in the middle. This CDR3 spans 14 amino acids. CDR3 sequence reads: CATSRDFIGDEQFF. In DNA form, the CDR3 reads TGTGCCACCAGCAGAGATTTTATAGGGGATGAGCAGTTCTTC. The full variable domain, rest sourced from reference TRBV15 and TRBJ2-1, is DAMVIQNPRYQVTQFGKPVTLSCSQTLNHNVMYWYQQKSSQAPKLLFHYYDKDFNNEADTPDNFQSRRPNTSFCFLDIRSPGLGDTAMYLCATSRDFIGDEQFFGPGTRLTVL.

The gene calls are TRBV12-2 and TRBJ2-5; the table gives TRBD1 as D, unverified against the DNA. TRBV12-2 counts as a pseudogene. The CDR3 has 12 amino acids. The CDR3 is CARTCQGETQYF. CDR3 DNA: TGTGCAAGGACCTGCCAGGGAGAGACCCAGTACTTC.

The genes are TRBV6-6 and TRBJ1-5, with 9 bases aligning to TRBD1. The V segment lost 7 bases and the J segment 2 bases; nucleotides outside the gene matches: 6. In germline, CDR1 is MNHNY, CDR2 SVGAGI (reference sequence). The CDR3 runs 15 residues. The CDR3 region has the DNA TGTGCCAGCACCTCAACAGGGGGCGGCAATCAGCCCCAGCATTTT. Translating it yields CASTSTGGGNQPQHF.

This chain joins TRBV4-1 and TRBJ2-7; TRBD2 agrees at 7 bases. Trimming at V came to 1 base and at J to 3 bases, leaving 6 bases not matched to a gene. The CDR3 has 15 residues. The V gene's germline CDR1 is MGHRA and CDR2 YSYEKL. The CDR3 nucleotides read TGCGCCAGCAGCCAAGTTGCTAGCGGTATCTACGAGCAGTACTTC. It yields the protein CASSQVASGIYEQYF.

This clone was seen once. The V call is TRBV6-4, the J call TRBJ1-2; 9 positions agree with TRBD1. The CDR3 loop spans 15 amino acids. Germline values: CDR1 MRHNA, CDR2 SNTAGT. V shed 8 bases and J 7 bases; nucleotides not matched to a gene: 14. This CDR3 is CASRFNVTGGSGYTF. CDR3 coding DNA: TGTGCCAGCCGATTTAACGTGACAGGGGGTAGTGGCTACACCTTC.

This clone was observed a few times. The chain combines TRBV5-1 with TRBJ2-7; 9 positions match TRBD1. The germline V gene encodes CDR1 SGHRS and CDR2 YFSETQ. This CDR3 is 14 amino acids long. Germline trimming cut 4 bases from V and 5 bases from J; bases unmatched to any gene: 7. The CDR3 sequence is CASSLGDRANEQYF. DNA of the CDR3: TGCGCCAGCAGCCTCGGGGACAGGGCTAACGAGCAGTACTTC.

The chain uses TRBV7-9 and TRBJ1-1; perhaps TRBD1 as D (6 bases). The CDR3 has 14 amino acids. Trimming cost V 5 bases and J 0 bases, with 10 bases left between them. Per germline, CDR1 SEHNR and CDR2 FQNEAQ (reference sequence). DNA for the CDR3: TGTGCCAGCAGCCACCAGGGGATGAACACTGAAGCTTTCTTT. This sequence encodes CASSHQGMNTEAFF.

This clone was counted between two and nine times. The chain joins TRBV19 to TRBJ1-6, with a possible D match to TRBD1 (5 bases). V gave up 8 bases and J gave up 8 bases, with 13 bases separating them. Germline CDR1 reads LNHDA; CDR2 reads SQIVND (reference sequence). The CDR3 runs to 13 residues. The CDR3 spells CASGTDIHSPLHF. CDR3 sequence (DNA): TGTGCCAGTGGAACGGACATCCATTCACCCCTCCACTTT.

This clone came up once. This chain links TRBV20-1 with TRBJ2-1, with TRBD1 matching over 7 bases. Trimming took 1 base from V and 13 from J; bases not matched to a gene: 4. Germline CDR1 and CDR2: DFQATT and SNEGSKA (reference sequence). The CDR3 is 11 residues long. The CDR3 loop is CSARVTGVQFF. DNA for the CDR3: TGCAGTGCTAGAGTTACAGGGGTACAGTTCTTC.

This clone showed up just a few times. The chain joins TRBV6-4 to TRBJ2-3; D might be TRBD2 (5 bases). CDR1 and CDR2 from the germline V gene are MRHNA and SNTAGT. The length of the CDR3 is 14 residues. Trimming took off 0 bases at V and 1 base at J, with 5 bases between the two ends. CDR3 in DNA: TGTGCCAGCAGTGACTCAGCGGGCACAGATACGCAGTATTTT. Protein: CASSDSAGTDTQYF.

The chain has TRBV5-6 and TRBJ1-1; 7 positions match TRBD1. Germline loops: CDR1 SGHDT, CDR2 YYEEEE. The CDR3 extends over 14 amino acids. With 4 bases clipped from V and 9 bases from J, the junction kept 12 bases outside the gene matches. The CDR3, as DNA: TGTGCCAGCAGCGGAACCGGGACAGTCTCAAAAGCTTTCTTT. Protein: CASSGTGTVSKAFF.

This sequence joins TRBV7-6 and TRBJ2-1, with TRBD1 identical over 12 bases. Germline values: CDR1 SGHVS, CDR2 FNYEAQ. The CDR3 runs to 16 residues. The V and J ends lost 5 bases and 12 bases, in that order; junction bases with no gene match: 14. The CDR3 is CASSISGTGGLQAQFF. In DNA, the CDR3 is TGTGCCAGCAGCATCTCCGGGACAGGGGGCCTGCAGGCGCAGTTCTTC.

This chain connects TRBV7-9 to TRBJ1-1; the match to TRBD1 covers 9 bases. Per germline, CDR1 SEHNR and CDR2 FQNEAQ (reference sequence). V lost 3 bases, J lost 4 bases, and 6 bases stayed unmatched. The CDR3 runs 15 residues. The CDR3 bases are TGTGCCAGCAGCTTCCGGGACAGGGATATCACTGAAGCTTTCTTT. Translation: CASSFRDRDITEAFF.